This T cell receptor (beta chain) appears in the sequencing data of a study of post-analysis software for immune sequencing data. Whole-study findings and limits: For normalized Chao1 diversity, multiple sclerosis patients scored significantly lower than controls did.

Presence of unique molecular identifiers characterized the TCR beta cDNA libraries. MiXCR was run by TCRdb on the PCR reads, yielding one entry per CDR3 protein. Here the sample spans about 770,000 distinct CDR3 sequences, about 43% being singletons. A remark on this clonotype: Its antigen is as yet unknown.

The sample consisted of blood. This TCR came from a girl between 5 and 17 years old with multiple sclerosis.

The CDR3 loop reads CASSAIGGQETQYF. Here the CDR3 DNA reads TGTGCCAGCAGCGCCATAGGGGGACAAGAGACCCAGTACTTC. V is TRBV7-3 and J is TRBJ2-5; D is perhaps TRBD1 (6 bases). This CDR3 has 14 residues. Trimming stripped 5 bases from V and 2 bases from J, with 12 bases between. Germline CDR1 SGHTA, CDR2 FQGTGA.